The 2 T cell receptor beta chains listed next were all sequenced from one sample in a study of vaccination and CD4 T cells after COVID-19. Sequenced with the Oncomine TCR Beta short-read assay was DNA taken from cultured CD4+ T cells. In TCRdb, the PCR reads were re-called with MiXCR into one record per CDR3 protein. Of over 10,000 distinct CDR3 sequences listed, roughly half are singletons. Treatment defined: 10-day PBMC culture with coronavirus spike peptide pools or control peptides (ViraFEST assay). These receptors lack a known antigen. What was sequenced was CD4+ T cells from blood, cultured in vitro. These TCRs come from a human donor who had recovered from COVID-19.

This chain connects TRBV19 to TRBJ2-7; unclear D gene. The germline CDR1 and CDR2 sequences are LNHDA and SQIVND (reference sequence). Trimming pared 6 bases from V and 3 bases from J, leaving 12 bases between. The CDR3 totals 13 residues. As DNA, the CDR3 is TGTGCCAGTAGCACAACAAACGGCTACGAGCAGTACTTC. Translating gives CASSTTNGYEQYF.

This clonotype was counted only a few times. V gene TRBV20-1 combines with J gene TRBJ1-6, with D tentatively TRBD1 (5 bases). Germline V gene lookup returns CDR1 DFQATT and CDR2 SNEGSKA (reference sequence). Trimming left V 6 bases short and J 4 bases short, with 19 bases between. This CDR3 comprises 16 residues. CDR3 in amino acids: CSAPNPGREYNSPLHF. The CDR3 nucleotides read TGCAGTGCACCCAACCCAGGGCGGGAATATAATTCACCCCTCCACTTT.